These 23 T cell receptor beta chains came from one sample sequenced in a study of blood T cell repertoires in COVID-19. Sequencing used immunoSEQ multiplex PCR; TCRdb keeps in-frame clones, though not all of them. The sample has about 80,000 clones; roughly 78% are singletons. The specimen was peripheral blood. These receptor sequences come from a man between 60 and 75 years old with COVID-19, enrolled during active disease.

Of note for this clone: The sample carries other DNA sequences with the same CDR3. The V call is TRBV4-3, the J call TRBJ2-7, with 8 bases identical to TRBD1. Germline trimming cut 4 bases from V and 4 bases from J; bases unmatched to any gene: 6. Germline loops: CDR1 LGHNA, CDR2 YSLEER. CDR3 length equals 14 residues. Here the CDR3 reads CASSRGQGSYEQYF. CDR3 in DNA: TGCGCCAGCAGCCGCGGACAGGGATCGTACGAGCAGTACTTC.

The V gene is TRBV3-1 (or the pseudogene TRBV3-2), the J gene TRBJ1-1; no clear D gene. This CDR3 is 15 amino acids long. The V gene's germline CDR1 is LGHDT and CDR2 YNNKEL (reference sequence). V lost 7 bases and J 8 bases, leaving 23 bases between the germline ends. CDR3 protein: CASTRDGGGTGEAFF. The CDR3 nucleotides are TGTGCCAGCACCCGAGACGGCGGCGGCACCGGGGAAGCTTTCTTT.

The chain links TRBV3-1 (or the pseudogene TRBV3-2) to TRBJ1-1; D is unclear. In germline, CDR1 is LGHDT, CDR2 YNNKEL (reference sequence). Trimming shortened V by 2 bases and J by 5 bases, and 15 bases separated the two germline ends. CDR3 length: 15 amino acids. The chain's CDR3 is CASSQLDPGRTEAFF. Written as DNA, the CDR3 is TGTGCCAGCAGCCAATTAGATCCGGGGAGGACTGAAGCTTTCTTT.

The rearrangement uses TRBV5-6 and TRBJ1-6; weak D call: TRBD1 (5 bases). This CDR3 region has 15 residues. Germline CDR1 reads SGHDT; CDR2 reads YYEEEE. V was trimmed by 0 bases and J by 7 bases, leaving 11 bases between them. CDR3 DNA sequence: TGTGCCAGCAGCTTGGAGAGACGGACAAATTCACCCCTCCACTTT. Translated, it gives CASSLERRTNSPLHF.

V is TRBV5-4 and J is TRBJ2-5; TRBD1 matches at 7 bases. The CDR3 sequence is 17 residues long. In germline, CDR1 is SGHNT, CDR2 YYREEE (reference sequence). Trimming removed 2 bases from V and 5 bases from J; junction bases left unmatched: 15. The CDR3 region is CASSLGGGIPRGETQYF. The CDR3 DNA sequence: TGTGCCAGCAGCTTAGGGGGCGGAATCCCCAGGGGCGAGACCCAGTACTTC.

The chain couples TRBV15 to TRBJ1-1, with D perhaps matching TRBD1 (6 bases). This CDR3 has 14 residues. In germline, CDR1 is LNHNV, CDR2 YYDKDF (reference sequence). V was trimmed by 3 bases and J by 0 bases, leaving 8 bases between them. The CDR3 DNA reads as TGTGCCACCAGCAGGGACAGTATGAACACTGAAGCTTTCTTT. Translating it yields CATSRDSMNTEAFF.

This chain joins TRBV13 and TRBJ1-1, with 9 bases that match TRBD1. The CDR3 is 12 amino acids. After removal of 4 bases from V and 11 bases from J, the junction contained 5 bases not matched to a gene. Per the germline V gene, CDR1 is PRHDT and CDR2 is FYEKMQ (reference sequence). CDR3 sequence reads: CASSSRQGVAFF. Written as DNA, the CDR3 is TGTGCCAGCAGCTCAAGACAGGGGGTGGCTTTCTTT.

J is TRBJ1-2 and V is TRBV7-3; D is possibly TRBD1 (5 bases). V shed 2 bases and J shed 5 bases, with 21 bases lying between them. CDR1 SGHTA and CDR2 FQGTGA come from the germline V gene. The CDR3 loop spans 17 amino acids. CDR3 protein: CASSLGWGVDPKYGYTF. CDR3 DNA sequence: TGTGCCAGCAGCTTAGGGTGGGGGGTGGACCCGAAATATGGCTACACCTTC.

CDR3 coding DNA: TGTGCCAGCAGCTCTAGCGGGGCCGAGGGAAATGAGCAGTTCTTC. Encoded protein: CASSSSGAEGNEQFF. This rearrangement joins TRBV7-3 to TRBJ2-1; 9 positions match TRBD2. V lost 4 bases and J lost 7; bases outside the gene matches: 8. Germline CDR1 SGHTA, CDR2 FQGTGA. The CDR3 has 15 amino acids.

The CDR3 reads CASSHGNRGQLNQPQHF. The CDR3 DNA reads TGCGCCAGCAGCCACGGAAACAGGGGACAGCTAAATCAGCCCCAGCATTTT. V is TRBV4-1 and J is TRBJ1-5; 7 bases fit TRBD1. CDR3 length: 17 amino acids. Germline V gene lookup returns CDR1 MGHRA and CDR2 YSYEKL. Trimming removed 3 bases from V and 4 bases from J; junction bases left unmatched: 12.

CDR3 DNA sequence: TGTGCCAGCAGCGTTCTAGCGCTCACAGATACGCAGTATTTT. This translates into CASSVLALTDTQYF. This chain links TRBV9 with TRBJ2-3; a possible D gene is TRBD2 (6 bases). The germline V and J ends were trimmed by 2 bases and 2 bases, with 9 bases remaining between them. Germline V gene lookup returns CDR1 SGDLS and CDR2 YYNGEE. CDR3 length equals 14 residues.

The chain links TRBV27 to TRBJ1-1, with 7 bases identical to TRBD1. With V trimmed by 1 base and J by 5 bases, 7 bases remained unmatched. Germline values: CDR1 MNHEY, CDR2 SMNVEV (reference sequence). The CDR3 has 15 residues. The CDR3 here is CASSLLQGRGTEAFF. The CDR3 DNA reads as TGTGCCAGCAGTTTATTACAGGGGCGAGGTACTGAAGCTTTCTTT.

The V gene is TRBV21-1, the J gene TRBJ2-3; the D call in the table, TRBD1, was not verified against the DNA. TRBV21-1 is a known pseudogene. CDR3 length equals 18 residues. This chain's CDR3 is CASSNSWSLRVSADTQYF. DNA of the CDR3: TGTGCCAGCAGCAACTCTTGGAGTCTCAGGGTTTCCGCAGATACGCAGTATTTT.

This chain uses TRBV6-5 with TRBJ1-2; 8 positions agree with TRBD1. CDR1 MNHEY and CDR2 SVGAGI come from the germline V gene. V was clipped by 2 bases and J by 1 base; unmatched bases: 6. The CDR3 has 16 residues. The CDR3 sequence: CASSYGGQALNYGYTF. The CDR3 nucleotides read TGTGCCAGCAGTTACGGGGGACAGGCGCTTAACTATGGCTACACCTTC.

The chain carries TRBV5-8 and TRBJ1-3; D is unclear. The germline CDR1 and CDR2 sequences are SGHTS and YDEGEE. The CDR3 extends over 13 amino acids. V was pared by 0 bases and J by 5 bases, with 6 bases between. CDR3: CASSLGPRNTIYF. CDR3 bases: TGTGCCAGCAGCTTGGGTCCCAGAAACACCATATATTTT.

V is TRBV9 and J is TRBJ2-1, with a tentative D call TRBD1 (5 bases). The CDR3 is 12 amino acids. Germline V gene data show CDR1 as SGDLS and CDR2 as YYNGEE. Trimming removed 3 bases at V and 6 bases at J, with 7 bases between. The CDR3 DNA reads as TGTGCCAGCAGCGCGCAGGGCAATGAGCAGTTCTTC. Its translation: CASSAQGNEQFF.

This chain links TRBV7-2 with TRBJ2-1, with TRBD2 matching over 8 bases. Germline V lookup: CDR1 SGHTA, CDR2 FQGNSA. J was trimmed by 4 bases and V by 3 bases; bases with no gene match: 8. The CDR3 is 16 amino acids. DNA for the CDR3: TGTGCCAGCAGCTTCCGTCGAACTAGCGGATACAATGAGCAGTTCTTC. As protein: CASSFRRTSGYNEQFF.

This chain uses TRBV9 with TRBJ2-7, with a weak D call TRBD1 (6 bases). This CDR3 region has 14 residues. Germline CDR1 SGDLS, CDR2 YYNGEE. The germline V and J ends were trimmed by 4 bases and 2 bases, with 13 bases remaining between them. The CDR3 DNA reads as TGTGCCAGCAGCCCCGGGACACCAGCCTACGAGCAGTACTTC. The encoded protein is CASSPGTPAYEQYF.

In this sample, this clone turned up once. The rearrangement joins TRBV9 to TRBJ1-2; D unresolved. The CDR3 has 12 residues. The V and J ends lost 4 bases and 8 bases respectively, with 12 bases between them. Germline-derived CDR1 and CDR2 are SGDLS and YYNGEE. The CDR3 DNA is TGTGCCAGCAGCCCGGGAGACTGGGGCTACACCTTC. This gives the protein CASSPGDWGYTF.

The rearrangement links TRBV5-4 to TRBJ1-1; D unclear. The CDR3 consists of 13 residues. V was cut by 0 bases and J by 8 bases, with 11 bases left in between. The V gene's germline CDR1 is SGHNT and CDR2 YYREEE (reference sequence). This chain's CDR3 is CASSLERTVEAFF. In nucleotides, the CDR3 is TGTGCCAGCAGCTTGGAACGAACAGTCGAAGCTTTCTTT.

The CDR3 is CASSPWRGISGNTIYF. Written as DNA, the CDR3 is TGTGCCAGCAGCCCCTGGCGGGGGATCTCTGGAAACACCATATATTTT. The V gene is TRBV5-8, the J gene TRBJ1-3; maybe TRBD1 (5 bases). The V and J ends lost 4 bases and 0 bases respectively, with 14 bases between them. CDR1 and CDR2 from the germline V gene are SGHTS and YDEGEE. CDR3 length: 16 amino acids. Full variable domain (missing parts from reference TRBV5-8 and TRBJ1-3): EAGVTQSPTHLIKTRGQQATLRCSPISGHTSVYWYQQALGLGLQFLLWYDEGEERNRGNFPPRFSGRQFPNYSSELNVNALELEDSALYLCASSPWRGISGNTIYFGEGSWLTVV.

The V call is TRBV11-1, the J call TRBJ2-7; 10 nucleotides agree with TRBD2. There are 16 residues in the CDR3. Germline CDR1 and CDR2: SGHAT and FQDESV (reference sequence). V lost 3 bases to trimming and J lost 0 bases; unmatched junction nucleotides: 5. The CDR3 DNA reads TGTGCCAGCAGCTTTAACAGCGGGAGGGCCTCCTACGAGCAGTACTTC. Amino acids: CASSFNSGRASYEQYF.

The chain recombines TRBV4-1 with TRBJ1-5; TRBD1 matches 9 bases. Germline CDR1 and CDR2: MGHRA and YSYEKL. The trim removed 0 bases at V and 6 bases at J, leaving 6 bases unmatched. This CDR3 has 16 residues. The CDR3: CASSQDGTGHAQPQHF. CDR3 coding DNA: TGCGCCAGCAGCCAAGATGGGACAGGGCACGCTCAGCCCCAGCATTTT.